These 10 T cell receptor beta chains share one sample of origin, sequenced in a study of T cell responses to AZD1222 COVID-19 vaccine. Some clones are missing from TCRdb's copy, which holds only in-frame ones; the method was immunoSEQ multiplex PCR. The sample shows approximately 120,000 clones, approximately 91% of them seen only once. Source: peripheral blood, taken on day 0 of AZD1222 vaccination. The receptor source for this set is an adult in good health.

The chain carries TRBV12-3 or TRBV12-4 and TRBJ1-6, with TRBD1 matching over 7 bases. This CDR3 is built from 13 residues. After removal of 6 bases from V and 14 bases from J, the junction contained 10 bases not matched to a gene. The CDR3 sequence is CASSPGQTRSLHF. The CDR3 DNA sequence: TGTGCCAGCAGCCCGGGACAGACTCGTTCCCTCCACTTT.

The V call is TRBV6-2 or TRBV6-3, the J call TRBJ2-5; no reliable D call. The CDR3 covers 13 residues. V was pared by 2 bases and J by 5 bases, with 9 bases between. Germline-derived CDR1 and CDR2 are MNHEY and SVGEGT. CDR3 protein: CASSYGSLETQYF. CDR3 nucleotides: TGTGCCAGCAGTTACGGTTCCCTGGAGACCCAGTACTTC.

This chain uses TRBV20-1 with TRBJ2-1, with D possibly being TRBD1 (5 bases). From germline, CDR1 is DFQATT and CDR2 SNEGSKA (reference sequence). The CDR3 runs 14 residues. Trimming stripped 3 bases from V and 8 bases from J, with 17 bases between. For the CDR3, the DNA is TGCAGTGCTAGTCCCCGACAGCGCCCCGATGAGCAGTTCTTC. Protein: CSASPRQRPDEQFF.

The sample holds a few counts of this clone. The rearrangement uses TRBV4-3 and TRBJ2-1; D is undetermined. Germline values: CDR1 LGHNA, CDR2 YSLEER. Trimming pared 0 bases from V and 8 bases from J, leaving 14 bases between. This CDR3 has 15 amino acids. The DNA of the CDR3 is TGCGCCAGCAGCCAAGATTTTACAGTCTTCTATGAGCAGTTCTTC. Its translation is CASSQDFTVFYEQFF.

The V gene is TRBV2, the J gene TRBJ2-1, with D unclear. The germline V and J ends were trimmed by 5 bases and 0 bases, with 8 bases remaining between them. Germline CDR1 SNHLY, CDR2 FYNNEI. The CDR3 loop spans 14 amino acids. The CDR3 loop reads CASSRTFSYNEQFF. CDR3 nucleotide sequence: TGTGCCAGCAGTCGTACTTTCTCCTACAATGAGCAGTTCTTC. The complete variable domain, with remaining parts taken from reference TRBV2 and TRBJ2-1, reads EPEVTQTPSHQVTQMGQEVILRCVPISNHLYFYWYRQILGQKVEFLVSFYNNEISEKSEIFDDQFSVERPDGSNFTLKIRSTKLEDSAMYFCASSRTFSYNEQFFGPGTRLTVL.

The J gene is TRBJ1-6, the V gene TRBV28, with no clear D. Germline CDR1 MDHEN, CDR2 SYDVKM. This CDR3 region has 14 residues. The V gene lost 2 bases and the J gene lost 8 bases, with 10 bases spanning the gap. The CDR3 loop reads CASSLVGKHSPLHF. The CDR3 DNA sequence: TGTGCCAGCAGTTTAGTGGGGAAGCATTCACCCCTCCACTTT.

Concerning this clone: Other DNA sequences within the sample encode an identical CDR3. The chain has TRBV25-1 and TRBJ1-2; D is uncertain. The V and J ends lost 2 bases and 0 bases respectively, with 4 bases between them. The germline CDR1 and CDR2 sequences are MGHDK and SYGVNS. This CDR3 spans 13 amino acids. The CDR3 loop reads CASSEAANYGYTF. For the CDR3, the DNA is TGTGCCAGCAGTGAAGCGGCTAACTATGGCTACACCTTC.

The chain couples TRBV10-3 to TRBJ1-1; D is possibly TRBD1 (5 bases). The V gene lost 0 bases and the J gene lost 5 bases, with 16 bases spanning the gap. This CDR3 contains 16 residues. The V gene's germline CDR1 is ENHRY and CDR2 SYGVKD. CDR3 in DNA: TGTGCCATCAGTGAGTCGACTCGGGGGGGATGGACTGAAGCTTTCTTT. Translation gives CAISESTRGGWTEAFF.

The chain combines TRBV19 with TRBJ2-1; 8 positions match TRBD2. V dropped 5 bases and J dropped 6; count of bases not matched to a gene: 6. There are 14 residues in the CDR3. Germline assignment: CDR1 LNHDA and CDR2 SQIVND (reference sequence). CDR3 nucleotide sequence: TGTGCCAGTAGTCTCGGGACTAGGGGCAATGAGCAGTTCTTC. Protein product: CASSLGTRGNEQFF.

The chain couples TRBV28 to TRBJ1-2; D is undetermined. Trimming took off 2 bases at V and 3 bases at J, with 7 bases between the two ends. CDR1 and CDR2 from the germline V gene are MDHEN and SYDVKM. CDR3 size: 13 residues. CDR3 sequence reads: CASSLTGYYGYTF. The CDR3 DNA is TGTGCCAGCAGTTTAACGGGGTACTATGGCTACACCTTC.